This T cell receptor beta chain was documented in a study of cytomegalovirus exposure and HLA in healthy donors (dated by TCRdb to between 2016 and 2019). Study-level background: In an earlier analysis of approximately 500 of the donors, approximately 300 Gb of sequence data and roughly 100 million unique TCR beta sequences from about 179 million T cells were reported. Class I and class II HLA loci were covered by the typing at four-digit resolution. The genetic ancestry cluster associated with self-reported Caucasian donors included over 80% of the roughly 400 genotyped donors. An earlier analysis of more than 450 of the donors used high-throughput TCR beta sequencing to judge whether each TCR beta V gene segment behaved as functional or pseudogenic. Donor age, sex, ethnicity and CMV serostatus were compiled alongside the repertoire data. An early release covering roughly 640 HLA-typed donors comprised around 300 gigabases of sequencing data and some 79 million unique TCR sequences. The study aimed to test whether cataloging public T cell receptors could reveal signatures of past pathogen exposure. Genome-wide SNP genotypes for about three fifths of the roughly 670 donors were used in a later genetic analysis, which treated that subset as a discovery cohort. The study combined high-throughput TCR immunosequencing, statistical association of individual TCRs with disease status, and machine learning to predict cytomegalovirus infection status. Roughly five DR-DQ haplotypes were handled as single units for association and clustering because linkage in the cohort was strong. Among around 400 genotyped donors of the cohort, an average of around 240,000 unique TCR beta nucleotide sequences was sequenced per donor, of which about 19% were non-productive. Every discovery cohort repertoire had been produced on one sequencing platform. Rather than using new phenotypic data, the later analysis identified candidate immune exposures from TCR beta sequences and from how often those sequences occurred across donors. Typing coverage differed by locus: A, B, C, DRB1 and DQB1 were typed in roughly 620-630 donors, DQA1 in roughly 500, DPA1 in around 580, and DPB1 in roughly 470. A later analysis re-analyzed previously published TCR beta repertoires from 650 to 800 donors and added high-resolution HLA genotyping to study TCR occurrence patterns. A separate validation cohort of 100 to 150 different subjects was used in addition to the approximately 610-subject first cohort. The T cell repertoires of around 670 subjects were profiled by immunosequencing and related to cytomegalovirus serostatus. General conclusions and limits of the study: Correlated functional status among segregating V segments might reflect linkage disequilibrium, but an unknown experimental factor could not be ruled out. The authors suggested that the approach could potentially be generalized to other disease states and immunological phenotypes. Presence/absence analyses assumed roughly uniform sequencing depth across donors, an assumption that may not hold. In vitro tests confirmed that a few of the cytomegalovirus-associated TCR beta chains recognize cytomegalovirus antigens. In a later analysis, several top co-occurrence clusters were reported to appear linked to parvovirus B19, influenza, CMV and Epstein-Barr virus. According to a later analysis, most CMV-associated TCR beta chains appeared to be HLA-restricted, and the HLA associations seemed to be driven largely by CMV exposure. An earlier analysis of around 600 of the donors showed that most TCR beta V segments appeared in productive rearrangements either about 87% or about 30% of the time, which broadly matched IMGT annotations. Approximately 18 rarely observed V segments, including chromosome 9 orphons, were excluded from the earlier analysis of approximately 500 of the donors because counts were too low. The cohort was sequenced for TCR beta chains only, and without alpha or paired-chain data the features that could be detected were limited. In a later genetic analysis, fewer N-insertions in productive TCRs were reported among donors in an Asian-associated ancestry cluster than the roughly 700-donor mean. In a later genetic analysis, a missense DCLRE1C variant was associated with V-gene and J-gene trimming of TCR beta chains, and the association was replicated in an independent cohort. Immune exposure information for the cohort was limited to CMV serostatus. A later analysis found that TCR association rates varied across HLA loci, with DRB1 alleles showing the most associated TCRs and HLA-C alleles the fewest. The study listed approximately 150 TCR beta chains as associated with cytomegalovirus. While some public TCRs were present in many individuals, most TCR sequences turned up only very rarely across donors. When HLA alleles, especially DR and DQ, strongly co-occurred, attributing TCR associations to individual alleles was difficult. A further reported finding was that TCR beta sequences accurately predicted the HLA-A and HLA-B alleles for most subjects in the first cohort. The sequencing pipeline was judged likely to have produced a cluster of highly shared sequence variants as a technical artifact. Because the 87-base-pair reads could not distinguish some IMGT-functional V segments, including TRBV6-2 and TRBV6-3, those segments were excluded. The classifier was reported to diagnose cytomegalovirus status with high specificity and sensitivity in both the original cohort and the validation cohort. Because HLA typing was missing for some donors at each locus, association tests included only the typed subset. In a later analysis, HLA-associated TCR beta chains were found to be more clonally expanded and to have lower generation probabilities than equally common non-associated chains. Specific HLA alleles were associated with roughly 17,000 TCR beta sequences at a false discovery rate of 0.05 in a later analysis.

Regarding this clone: What this receptor recognizes is not known. No base qualities exist here, and no much larger clone lies one base off it.

The CDR3 starts with the cysteine, ends with the phenylalanine, and has 15 residues. The CDR3 DNA has 45 bases and is translated from base 1. V trim: 5 bases; J trim: 6 bases; unmatched bases: 8. Taken from the germline V gene (reference sequence), the CDR1 and CDR2 loops are MNHEY and SMNVEV. Library method: the immunoSEQ multiplex PCR assay. The multiplex PCR relied on a mix of 60 forward primers for TCR Vbeta segments and 13 reverse primers for TCR Jbeta segments. Amplification of the CDR3 region of rearranged TCR beta genes was performed with a multiplex PCR assay on genomic DNA. The Illumina HiSeq System was used to sequence the amplified TCR beta libraries as 87-base-pair reads. The authors' pipeline ran thus. Across the 700 or so repertoires, a later analysis counted roughly 84 million unique TCR beta chains, around 11 million of which were shared by at least two donors. To remove PCR and sequencing errors, raw reads were error-corrected and collapsed into unique sequences using a nearest-neighbor algorithm that merged closely related sequences. V, D and J gene segments were assigned by aligning CDR3 sequences to IMGT reference sequences. For a sequence to be retained, a match of at least six nucleotides to both a V gene segment and a J gene segment was required. A rearrangement counted as productive if the CDR3 had no stop codons and remained in frame with V and J, and every other rearrangement counted as non-productive. CDR3 was defined according to IMGT convention as the region running from the second conserved V-encoded cysteine to the conserved J-encoded phenylalanine. The earlier analysis of 550 to 650 of the donors excluded any sequence lacking an unambiguous match to a single V gene segment. In an earlier analysis of roughly 600 of the donors, a V segment was called functional when productive rearrangements were above 56.7%, and segregating when the standard deviation between donors exceeded 5%. A statistical classification framework was built to diagnose cytomegalovirus status from the catalog of TCR beta chain sequences. In a later analysis, TCR nucleotide sequences were compared against IMGT/GENE-DB human TR gene sequences so that V and J genes could be assigned. Using the TCRdist pipeline, a later analysis assigned CDR3 sequences along with most-parsimonious VDJ recombination scenarios. In a later analysis, each TCR beta chain was defined by its CDR3 amino acid sequence together with its V-gene family, and reads without a unique V-gene family were excluded. In a later analysis, approximately 640 highly shared, low-generation-probability nucleotide sequences were removed to address suspected cross-contamination and a sequencing artifact. For each public chain, a later analysis derived a clonal expansion index from normalized ranks of inferred template counts within each repertoire. In a later analysis, generation probabilities were computed using a VDJ recombination model fitted to out-of-frame rearrangements, and the results were checked against IGoR. Hypergeometric tests were used in a later analysis to score TCR-TCR, TCR-HLA and TCR-CMV co-occurrence, with a repertoire-size bias correction applied to the TCR pairs. A later analysis estimated false discovery rates by permuting HLA or CMV assignments 20 times. A later analysis grouped co-occurring TCRs with DBSCAN, adding TCRdist sequence similarity when clustering within HLA-allele-positive subsets. For co-occurrence clustering, repertoires with fewer than 30,000 or more than 120,000 public chains were excluded, along with roughly 5 repertoires with anomalous nucleotide sharing. Sourced from immuneACCESS, this table was stored by TCRdb with only in-frame sequences that have V and J called. A share of the clones is absent; for the studies checked, an unresolved V gene accounts for under half, and the remainder has no known explanation. V, J and clone size are taken as reported in that table, and D and trimming were inferred from the DNA itself. For this sample there are about 130,000 clones; 75% to 85% appear just once. The biggest ten clones account for 2% of the sample.

The cohort comprised some 680 healthy bone marrow donors. At the time of sampling, every cohort member was nominally healthy, though immune exposures that went unrecorded were likely present. The donor tested CMV seronegative and was one of the 352 seronegative cohort members. Each donor provided a peripheral blood sample, and peripheral blood mononuclear cells were used for TCR beta sequencing. The Qiagen DNeasy Blood Extraction Kit was used to extract genomic DNA from the blood cell samples. The receptor was derived from a man aged 18 to 35 in good health and CMV-seronegative. Sequencing used PBMCs. The chain uses TRBV27 and TRBJ1-5, and TRBD1 aligns with 9 junction nucleotides. The DNA sequence is as follows: TGTGCCAGCAGTCTCGCGGGGACAGGGTCTCAGCCCCAGCATTTT. Translated, this gives CASSLAGTGSQPQHF.